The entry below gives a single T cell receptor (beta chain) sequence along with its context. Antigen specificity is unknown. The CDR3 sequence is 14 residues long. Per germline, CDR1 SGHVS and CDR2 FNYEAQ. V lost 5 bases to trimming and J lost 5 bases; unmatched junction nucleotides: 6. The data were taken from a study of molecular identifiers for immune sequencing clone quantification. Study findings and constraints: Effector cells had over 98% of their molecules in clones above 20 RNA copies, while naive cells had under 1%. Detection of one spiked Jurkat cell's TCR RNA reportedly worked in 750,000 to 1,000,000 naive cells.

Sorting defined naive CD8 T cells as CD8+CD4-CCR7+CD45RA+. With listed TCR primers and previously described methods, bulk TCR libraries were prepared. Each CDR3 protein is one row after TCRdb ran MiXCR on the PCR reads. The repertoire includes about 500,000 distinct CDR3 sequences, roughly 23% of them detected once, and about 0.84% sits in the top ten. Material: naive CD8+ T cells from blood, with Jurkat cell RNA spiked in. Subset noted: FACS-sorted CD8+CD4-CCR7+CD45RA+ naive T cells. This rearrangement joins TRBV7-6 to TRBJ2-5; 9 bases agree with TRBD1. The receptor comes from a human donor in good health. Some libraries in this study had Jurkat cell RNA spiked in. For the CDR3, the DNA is TGTGCCAGCAGCGCCACAGGGGGCGCGGAGACCCAGTACTTC. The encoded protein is CASSATGGAETQYF.